This T cell receptor beta chain was captured in a study of cytomegalovirus exposure and HLA in healthy donors. This clone was recorded once. Only in-frame clones appear in the TCRdb table, and some are missing; sequencing was by immunoSEQ multiplex PCR. The sample includes 200,000 to 250,000 clones, roughly 83% of them seen just once. This TCR was recovered from a woman younger than 45 in good health and CMV-seropositive. The sequenced sample consisted of PBMCs.

The CDR3 sequence: CASLWGMKNYGYTF. As DNA, the CDR3 is TGTGCCAGCCTATGGGGCATGAAGAACTATGGCTACACCTTC. V usage is TRBV6-1 and J usage is TRBJ1-2, with D possibly being TRBD1 (5 bases). Germline values: CDR1 MNHNS, CDR2 SASEGT. The V and J ends lost 8 bases and 2 bases respectively, with 15 bases between them. The CDR3 runs 14 residues.